The 9 T cell receptor beta chains in this list originate from one sample, sequenced in a study of blood T cell repertoires in COVID-19. Sequenced by immunoSEQ multiplex PCR; TCRdb stores in-frame clones only, minus some. This table holds about 180,000 clones, about 75% found once. The sequenced material came from peripheral blood. The source is a woman in her sixties or seventies with acute or convalescent COVID-19.

This rearrangement joins TRBV5-1 to TRBJ2-3; D might be TRBD2 (7 bases). V gave up 7 bases and J gave up 6 bases, with 18 bases separating them. Germline lookup yields CDR1 SGHRS and CDR2 YFSETQ. This CDR3 is 14 amino acids long. The CDR3 DNA reads as TGCGCCAGCGGGAGGGGGGACCAGGAGGATACGCAGTATTTT. It yields the protein CASGRGDQEDTQYF.

In DNA, the CDR3 is TGTGCCAGTAGTCTCCGGGACACCAATCAGCCCCAGCATTTT. Amino acids: CASSLRDTNQPQHF. V gene TRBV19 combines with J gene TRBJ1-5, with D maybe TRBD1 (6 bases). CDR1 is LNHDA, CDR2 SQIVND, per germline (reference sequence). The CDR3 length is 14 residues. V lost 5 bases and J lost 3, with 11 bases in between.

The V call is TRBV18, the J call TRBJ2-7; 11 bases fit TRBD2. The CDR3 has 15 amino acids. V shed 1 base, J shed 3 bases, and the junction held 2 bases outside the gene matches. Per germline, CDR1 KGHSH and CDR2 LQKENI. CDR3 residues: CASSPRLAGGYEQYF. The CDR3 DNA follows: TGTGCCAGCTCACCACGTCTAGCGGGAGGCTACGAGCAGTACTTC.

This chain links TRBV15 with TRBJ2-6; 7 nucleotides match TRBD1. The CDR3 spans 18 residues. After removal of 1 base from V and 2 bases from J, the junction contained 8 bases not matched to a gene. Germline V gives CDR1 LNHNV, CDR2 YYDKDF (reference sequence). CDR3 in DNA: TGTGCCACCAGCAGAGGACAGGGTCCCTCGGCTGGGGCCAACGTCCTGACTTTC. Translating gives CATSRGQGPSAGANVLTF. The whole variable domain, filled in from reference TRBV15 and TRBJ2-6, reads DAMVIQNPRYQVTQFGKPVTLSCSQTLNHNVMYWYQQKSSQAPKLLFHYYDKDFNNEADTPDNFQSRRPNTSFCFLDIRSPGLGDTAMYLCATSRGQGPSAGANVLTFGAGSRLTVL.

CDR3 sequence (DNA): TGTGCCTGGGGGACTGGGCTCGACTATGGCTACACCTTC. Translation: CAWGTGLDYGYTF. The chain combines TRBV30 with TRBJ1-2; D might be TRBD1 (5 bases). Germline V gene sequence: CDR1 GTSNPN, CDR2 SVGIG (reference sequence). The CDR3 has 13 amino acids. V was pared by 5 bases and J by 3 bases, with 13 bases between.

The rearrangement uses TRBV7-8 and TRBJ1-5, with 7 bases aligning to TRBD1. V lost 5 bases and J lost 4; bases outside the gene matches: 8. The CDR3 contains 15 residues. Germline CDR1 reads SGHVS; CDR2 reads FQNEAQ. CDR3 coding DNA: TGTGCCAGCAGCCCGACAGGGATGGCAAATCAGCCCCAGCATTTT. The encoded protein is CASSPTGMANQPQHF.

This clone was observed once. The J gene is TRBJ2-5, the V gene TRBV19, with D tentatively TRBD1 (6 bases). V lost 10 bases, J lost 2 bases, and 14 bases lay in between. The CDR3 is made up of 13 amino acids. From germline, CDR1 is LNHDA and CDR2 SQIVND (reference sequence). In DNA form, the CDR3 reads TGTGCCACCCGGATCCAGGGGCAAGAGACCCAGTACTTC. Protein product: CATRIQGQETQYF.

The genes are TRBV6-1 and TRBJ2-3; 13 bases match TRBD2. The V segment lost 3 bases and the J segment 6 bases; nucleotides outside the gene matches: 9. This CDR3 has 17 residues. Germline CDR1 reads MNHNS; CDR2 reads SASEGT. The CDR3 DNA reads TGTGCCAGCAGTGATCGCTGGACTAGCGGGAGTGAGGATACGCAGTATTTT. Its translation: CASSDRWTSGSEDTQYF.

V and J are TRBV9 and TRBJ1-5; 7 positions match TRBD1. The CDR3 is 18 residues long. Germline assignment: CDR1 SGDLS and CDR2 YYNGEE. V dropped 4 bases and J dropped 3; count of bases not matched to a gene: 16. As DNA, the CDR3 is TGTGCCAGCAGCCCAAAAAACCGGGACAGCGAATACAATCAGCCCCAGCATTTT. Translation gives CASSPKNRDSEYNQPQHF.